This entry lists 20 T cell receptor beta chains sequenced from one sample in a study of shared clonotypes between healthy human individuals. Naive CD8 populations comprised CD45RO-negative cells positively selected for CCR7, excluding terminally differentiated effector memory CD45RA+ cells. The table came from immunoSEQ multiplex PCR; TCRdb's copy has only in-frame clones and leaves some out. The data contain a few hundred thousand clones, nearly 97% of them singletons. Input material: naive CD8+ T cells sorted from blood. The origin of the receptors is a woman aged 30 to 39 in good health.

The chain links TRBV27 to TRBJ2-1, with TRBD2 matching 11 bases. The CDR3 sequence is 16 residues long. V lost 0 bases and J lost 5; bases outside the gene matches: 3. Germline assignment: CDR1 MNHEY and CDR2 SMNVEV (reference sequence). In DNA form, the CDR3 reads TGTGCCAGCAGTTTATCGTCTAGCGGGAGGAACAATGAGCAGTTCTTC. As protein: CASSLSSSGRNNEQFF.

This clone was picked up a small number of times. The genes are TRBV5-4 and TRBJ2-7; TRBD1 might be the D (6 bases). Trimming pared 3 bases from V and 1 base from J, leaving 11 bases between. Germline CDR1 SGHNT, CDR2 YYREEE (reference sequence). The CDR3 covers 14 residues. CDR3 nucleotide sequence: TGTGCCAGCAGCTCGACAGGAAAATCCTACGAGCAGTACTTC. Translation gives CASSSTGKSYEQYF.

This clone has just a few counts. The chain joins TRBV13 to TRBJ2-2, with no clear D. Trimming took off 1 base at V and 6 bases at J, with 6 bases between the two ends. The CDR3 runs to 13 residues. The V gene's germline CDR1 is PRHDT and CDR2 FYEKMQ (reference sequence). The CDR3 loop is CASSLDPPGELFF. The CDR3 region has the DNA TGTGCCAGCAGCTTAGACCCCCCCGGGGAGCTGTTTTTT. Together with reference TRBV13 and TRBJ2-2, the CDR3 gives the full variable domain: AAGVIQSPRHLIKEKRETATLKCYPIPRHDTVYWYQQGPGQDPQFLISFYEKMQSDKGSIPDRFSAQQFSDYHSELNMSSLELGDSALYFCASSLDPPGELFFGEGSRLTVL.

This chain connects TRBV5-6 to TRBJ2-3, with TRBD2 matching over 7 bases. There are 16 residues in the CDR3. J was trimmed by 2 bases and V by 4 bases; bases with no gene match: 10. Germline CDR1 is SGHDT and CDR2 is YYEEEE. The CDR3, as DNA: TGTGCCAGCAGCGAGGGTCTAGCGGCAATCACAGATACGCAGTATTTT. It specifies CASSEGLAAITDTQYF.

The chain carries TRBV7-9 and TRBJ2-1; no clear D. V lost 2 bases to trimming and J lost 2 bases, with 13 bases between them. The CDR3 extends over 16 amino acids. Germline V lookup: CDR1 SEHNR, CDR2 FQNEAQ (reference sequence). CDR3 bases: TGTGCCAGCAGCTTACCCGACACGGACCCCTACAATGAGCAGTTCTTC. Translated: CASSLPDTDPYNEQFF.

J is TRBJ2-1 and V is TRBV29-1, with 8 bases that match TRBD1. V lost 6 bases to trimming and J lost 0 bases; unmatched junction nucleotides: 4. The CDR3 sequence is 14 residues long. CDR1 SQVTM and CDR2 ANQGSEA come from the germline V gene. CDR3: CSVTGASSYNEQFF. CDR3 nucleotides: TGCAGCGTGACAGGGGCGAGCTCCTACAATGAGCAGTTCTTC.

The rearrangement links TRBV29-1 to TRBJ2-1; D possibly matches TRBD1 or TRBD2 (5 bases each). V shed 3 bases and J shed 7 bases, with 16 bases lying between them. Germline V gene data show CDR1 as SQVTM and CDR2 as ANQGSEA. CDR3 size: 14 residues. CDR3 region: CSVDVRDRLNEQFF. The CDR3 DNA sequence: TGCAGCGTTGACGTCAGGGACCGGCTGAATGAGCAGTTCTTC.

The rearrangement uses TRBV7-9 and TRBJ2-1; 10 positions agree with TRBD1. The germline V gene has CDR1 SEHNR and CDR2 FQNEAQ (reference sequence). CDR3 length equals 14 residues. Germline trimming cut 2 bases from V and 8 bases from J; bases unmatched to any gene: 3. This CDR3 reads CASSLTTGGDEQFF. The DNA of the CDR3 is TGTGCCAGCAGCTTAACGACAGGGGGCGATGAGCAGTTCTTC.

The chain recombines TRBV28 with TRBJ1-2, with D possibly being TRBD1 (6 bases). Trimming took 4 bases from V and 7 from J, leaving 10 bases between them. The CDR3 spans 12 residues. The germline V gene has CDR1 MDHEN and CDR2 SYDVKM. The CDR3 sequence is CASSSQGVGYTF. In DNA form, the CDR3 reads TGTGCCAGCAGTTCACAGGGTGTTGGCTACACCTTC.

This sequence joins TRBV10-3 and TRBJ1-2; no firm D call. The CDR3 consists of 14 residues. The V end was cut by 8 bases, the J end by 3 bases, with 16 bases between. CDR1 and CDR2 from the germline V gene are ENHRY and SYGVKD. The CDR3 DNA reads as TGTGCCATCGGAGGAGACGGTGGAGACTATGGCTACACCTTC. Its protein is CAIGGDGGDYGYTF.

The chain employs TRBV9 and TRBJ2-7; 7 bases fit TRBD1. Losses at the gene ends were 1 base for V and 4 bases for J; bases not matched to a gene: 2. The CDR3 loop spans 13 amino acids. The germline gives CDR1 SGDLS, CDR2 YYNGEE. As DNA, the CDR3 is TGTGCCAGCAGCGTAAGACAGGGTTACGAGCAGTACTTC. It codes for CASSVRQGYEQYF.

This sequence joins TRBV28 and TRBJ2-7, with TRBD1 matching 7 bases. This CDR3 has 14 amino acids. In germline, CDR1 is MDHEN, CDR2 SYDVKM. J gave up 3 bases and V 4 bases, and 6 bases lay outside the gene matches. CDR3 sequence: CASSYRGDFYEQYF. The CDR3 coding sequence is TGTGCCAGCAGTTACAGGGGTGATTTCTACGAGCAGTACTTC.

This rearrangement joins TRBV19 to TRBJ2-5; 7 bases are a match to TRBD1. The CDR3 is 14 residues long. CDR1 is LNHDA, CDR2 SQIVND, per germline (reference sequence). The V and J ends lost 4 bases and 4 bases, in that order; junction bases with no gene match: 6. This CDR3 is CASSKTGAGETQYF. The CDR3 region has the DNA TGTGCCAGTAGTAAAACAGGGGCGGGAGAGACCCAGTACTTC.

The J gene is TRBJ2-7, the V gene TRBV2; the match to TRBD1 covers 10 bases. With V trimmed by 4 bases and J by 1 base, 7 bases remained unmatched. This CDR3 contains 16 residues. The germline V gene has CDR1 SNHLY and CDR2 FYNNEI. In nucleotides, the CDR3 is TGTGCCAGCAGTGTGGGACAGGGGTGGGGTTCCTACGAGCAGTACTTC. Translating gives CASSVGQGWGSYEQYF.

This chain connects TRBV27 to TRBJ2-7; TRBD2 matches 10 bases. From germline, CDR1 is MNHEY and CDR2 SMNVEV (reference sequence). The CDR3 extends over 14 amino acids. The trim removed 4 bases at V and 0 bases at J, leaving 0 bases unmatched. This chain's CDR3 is CASSSSGSSYEQYF. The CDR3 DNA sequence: TGTGCCAGCAGTTCTAGCGGGAGCTCCTACGAGCAGTACTTC.

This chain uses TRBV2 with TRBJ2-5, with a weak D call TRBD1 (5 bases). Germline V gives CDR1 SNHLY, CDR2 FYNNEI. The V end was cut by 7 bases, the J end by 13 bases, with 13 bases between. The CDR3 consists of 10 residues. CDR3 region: CASNYRPVYF. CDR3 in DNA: TGTGCCAGCAACTACAGGCCCGTGTACTTC. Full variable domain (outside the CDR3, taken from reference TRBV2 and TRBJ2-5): EPEVTQTPSHQVTQMGQEVILRCVPISNHLYFYWYRQILGQKVEFLVSFYNNEISEKSEIFDDQFSVERPDGSNFTLKIRSTKLEDSAMYFCASNYRPVYFGPGTRLLVL.

The CDR3 DNA reads TGTGCCAGCAGCTTAGACGATAATGAGCAGTTCTTC. Its protein is CASSLDDNEQFF. V usage is TRBV7-8 and J usage is TRBJ2-1; D unclear. This CDR3 has 12 residues. Per germline, CDR1 SGHVS and CDR2 FQNEAQ. Trimming shortened V by 1 base and J by 7 bases, and 5 bases separated the two germline ends.

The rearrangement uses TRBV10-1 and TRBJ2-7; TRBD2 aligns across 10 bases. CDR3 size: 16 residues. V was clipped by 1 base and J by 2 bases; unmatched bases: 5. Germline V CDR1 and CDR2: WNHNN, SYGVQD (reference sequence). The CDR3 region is CASSELNSGRAYEQYF. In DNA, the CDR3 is TGCGCCAGCAGTGAGTTAAACAGCGGGAGGGCCTACGAGCAGTACTTC.

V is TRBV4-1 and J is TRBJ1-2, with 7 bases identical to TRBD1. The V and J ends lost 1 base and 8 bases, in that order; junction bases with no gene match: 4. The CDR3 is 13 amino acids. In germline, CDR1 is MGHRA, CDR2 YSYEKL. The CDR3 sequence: CASSQVDRAGYTF. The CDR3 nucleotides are TGCGCCAGCAGCCAAGTAGACAGGGCCGGCTACACCTTC.

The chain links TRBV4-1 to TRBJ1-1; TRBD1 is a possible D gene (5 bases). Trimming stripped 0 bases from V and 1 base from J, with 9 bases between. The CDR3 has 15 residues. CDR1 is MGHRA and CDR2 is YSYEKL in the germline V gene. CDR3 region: CASSQEDTSNTEAFF. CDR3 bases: TGCGCCAGCAGCCAAGAGGACACTTCGAACACTGAAGCTTTCTTT.